The 5 T cell receptor beta chains listed next were all sequenced from one sample in a study of blood T cells in healthy people across ages. The authors ran a second PCR of roughly 6 to 12 cycles using a sample-barcoded 5' primer and a J-beta primer mix. TCRdb analysed the 5' RACE reads with MiXCR anew, one entry per CDR3 protein. The sample includes more than 650,000 distinct CDR3 sequences, roughly 50% of them seen just once. Specimen: blood. The receptors derive from a man older than 75 in good health.

A remark on this clonotype: One junction end disagrees with the germline gene, perhaps due to a read error. The rearrangement joins TRBV10-3 to TRBJ1-4; possible D gene TRBD1, 6 bases. The CDR3 is 13 amino acids. Germline CDR1 reads ENHRY; CDR2 reads SYGVKD. The CDR3 loop is CAAERRGGEKPFF. CDR3 DNA: TGTGCCGCCGAGAGGAGGGGGGGCGAAAAACCGTTTTTT.

This sequence joins TRBV21-1 and TRBJ2-7; the table calls TRBD1, which could not be checked here. TRBV21-1 is a known pseudogene. The CDR3 spans 16 residues. CDR3 sequence: CASSKVQGQGSYEQYF. CDR3 bases: TGTGCCAGCAGCAAAGTCCAGGGACAGGGAAGCTACGAGCAGTACTTC.

The rearrangement joins TRBV20-1 to TRBJ2-3, with 15 bases that match TRBD2. CDR1 and CDR2 (germline): DFQATT, SNEGSKA (reference sequence). The trim removed 5 bases at V and 4 bases at J, leaving 4 bases unmatched. The CDR3 has 15 residues. CDR3 nucleotide sequence: TGCAGTGCTTCGGGACTAGCGGGAGGTTCAGATACGCAGTATTTT. This gives the protein CSASGLAGGSDTQYF.

This rearrangement joins TRBV5-1 to TRBJ2-1; 13 bases match TRBD2. The V gene end was trimmed by 2 bases and the J gene end by 14 bases; junction bases not matched to a gene: 10. CDR1 SGHRS and CDR2 YFSETQ come from the germline V gene. The CDR3 extends over 15 amino acids. CDR3 sequence (DNA): TGCGCCAGCAGCTTTCGGCCGGGACTAGCGGGGTCTGAGTTCTTC. This encodes CASSFRPGLAGSEFF.

This chain connects TRBV3-1 to TRBJ2-7; no clear D. CDR1 is LGHDT and CDR2 is YNNKEL in the germline V gene (reference sequence). This CDR3 spans 14 amino acids. The V gene lost 1 base and the J gene lost 6 bases, with 13 bases spanning the gap. This CDR3 reads CASSQVAPASEQYF. CDR3 in DNA: TGTGCCAGCAGCCAAGTGGCGCCTGCCTCCGAGCAGTACTTC.